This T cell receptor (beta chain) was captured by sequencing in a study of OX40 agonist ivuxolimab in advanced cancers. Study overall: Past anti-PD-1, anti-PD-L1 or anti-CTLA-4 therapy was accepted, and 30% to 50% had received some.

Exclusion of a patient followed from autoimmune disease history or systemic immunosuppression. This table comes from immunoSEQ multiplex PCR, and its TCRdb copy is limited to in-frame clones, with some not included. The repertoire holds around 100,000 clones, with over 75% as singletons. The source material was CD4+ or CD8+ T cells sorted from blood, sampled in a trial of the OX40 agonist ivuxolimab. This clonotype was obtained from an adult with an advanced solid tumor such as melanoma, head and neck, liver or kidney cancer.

The CDR3 is CAISESGSKDNEQYF. CDR3 in DNA: TGTGCCATCAGTGAGTCAGGCAGTAAAGATAACGAGCAGTACTTC. The V call is TRBV10-3, the J call TRBJ2-7; D is unclear. Per the germline V gene, CDR1 is ENHRY and CDR2 is SYGVKD. The V and J ends lost 0 bases and 5 bases respectively, with 14 bases between them. CDR3 length equals 15 residues.